This T cell receptor (beta chain) is from a study of blood T cell repertoires in COVID-19. The data were produced by immunoSEQ multiplex PCR, yet TCRdb's version contains in-frame clones alone and is incomplete. The sample has 250,000 to 400,000 clones; 90% are singletons. All enrollees were about 18 to 89 years old and from 20 to 25 US areas. This clone turned up a few times. The sample taken for sequencing was PBMCs or T cells enriched from blood (not recorded which). This TCR came from a man in his sixties who had recovered from COVID-19.

The DNA of the CDR3 is TGCAGCGTTGGAGCGGGGGGCAGATTGGATGAGCAGTTCTTC. Translating it yields CSVGAGGRLDEQFF. The chain joins TRBV29-1 to TRBJ2-1; 9 bases fit TRBD2. Trimming removed 4 bases from V and 8 bases from J; junction bases left unmatched: 9. The germline V gene has CDR1 SQVTM and CDR2 ANQGSEA. CDR3 length: 14 amino acids.